This TCR beta chain was captured by sequencing in a study of T-cell memory formation after mild COVID-19. Study conclusions and caveats: While clones contracting from day 15 to 85 were balanced between CD4 and CD8, later expanders leaned CD4+.

CDR3 length: 17 residues. Deletions cut 3 bases from V and 2 bases from J, with 15 bases between. Germline lookup yields CDR1 SGHRS and CDR2 YFSETQ. TCR alpha and TCR beta cDNA libraries carrying sample barcodes and UMIs came from 5'RACE with constant-segment primers. A single record per CDR3 protein comes from TCRdb applying MiXCR to the 5' RACE reads. The repertoire holds roughly 580,000 distinct CDR3 sequences, with roughly 18% as singletons. In the case of this clonotype: The antigen is unknown.

The chain couples TRBV5-1 to TRBJ2-6, with a tentative D call TRBD1 (5 bases). The specimen was PBMCs or a T cell subset sorted from them (not recorded which). The sequence was obtained from an adult woman who had mild COVID-19 (a few samples of this study predate the infection). Cell type and time point are not known. The CDR3 region is CASSSRPQDAGANVLTF. DNA for the CDR3: TGCGCCAGCAGCTCCCGGCCACAGGACGCTGGGGCCAACGTCCTGACTTTC.